These 12 T cell receptor beta chains were all obtained from the same sample, sequenced in a study of cytomegalovirus exposure and HLA in healthy donors. Amplification used 60 Vbeta primers and 13 Jbeta primers. Profiled with immunoSEQ multiplex PCR; TCRdb holds only in-frame clones, not every one. Seen here are 100,000 or so clones, around 85% observed once, and the top ten hold about 3.9%. Input material: PBMCs. The receptors come from a man aged 30-40 years in good health and CMV-seronegative.

The chain carries TRBV9 and TRBJ2-2, with D possibly TRBD1 on 6 matching bases. CDR1 is SGDLS and CDR2 is YYNGEE in the germline V gene. The CDR3 loop spans 16 amino acids. Trimming stripped 3 bases from V and 6 bases from J, with 18 bases between. CDR3 region: CASSAGTPPLPGELFF. CDR3 in DNA: TGTGCCAGCAGCGCGGGGACACCGCCTCTCCCCGGGGAGCTGTTTTTT.

This clone was found a few times. J is TRBJ2-1 and V is TRBV30, with 9 bases fitting TRBD2. The CDR3 covers 14 residues. Germline CDR1 and CDR2: GTSNPN and SVGIG (reference sequence). The V and J ends lost 1 base and 7 bases, in that order; junction bases with no gene match: 5. The CDR3 bases are TGTGCCTGGAGTGAAGGACTAGCGTTGAATGAGCAGTTCTTC. It is translated as CAWSEGLALNEQFF.

The rearrangement links TRBV5-1 to TRBJ1-3, with D tentatively TRBD1 (6 bases). Trimming cost V 0 bases and J 5 bases, with 12 bases left between them. Germline V gene sequence: CDR1 SGHRS, CDR2 YFSETQ. The CDR3 runs 15 residues. The CDR3 loop is CASSLETGYRNTIYF. CDR3 in DNA: TGCGCCAGCAGCTTGGAAACAGGGTATCGAAACACCATATATTTT. The full variable domain, in which reference TRBV5-1 and TRBJ1-3 provide the parts outside the CDR3, is KAGVTQTPRYLIKTRGQQVTLSCSPISGHRSVSWYQQTPGQGLQFLFEYFSETQRNKGNFPGRFSGRQFSNSRSEMNVSTLELGDSALYLCASSLETGYRNTIYFGEGSWLTVV.

This clone was counted a single time. The gene calls are TRBV21-1 and TRBJ2-3; the table calls TRBD2, which could not be checked here. TRBV21-1 is a recognized pseudogene. This CDR3 is 15 amino acids long. As DNA, the CDR3 is TGTGCCAGCAGCAAAAAACTAGCGGGCACAGATACGCAGTATTTT. It specifies CASSKKLAGTDTQYF.

The V call is TRBV6-6, the J call TRBJ2-7, with D possibly being TRBD1 (5 bases). V was trimmed by 0 bases and J by 2 bases, leaving 8 bases between them. The CDR3 covers 14 residues. The germline V gene encodes CDR1 MNHNY and CDR2 SVGAGI (reference sequence). In nucleotides, the CDR3 is TGTGCCAGCAGTTACTCGCTAGGGGCCTACGAGCAGTACTTC. It yields the protein CASSYSLGAYEQYF.

This chain joins TRBV6-5 and TRBJ1-1; D uncertain. The CDR3 runs to 12 residues. Trimming pared 2 bases from V and 7 bases from J, leaving 8 bases between. Germline V gene data show CDR1 as MNHEY and CDR2 as SVGAGI. CDR3 in DNA: TGTGCCAGCAGTTACGGCGGAGGTGAAGCTTTCTTT. It codes for CASSYGGGEAFF.

This chain links TRBV7-9 with TRBJ2-1; 8 bases are a match to TRBD1. From germline, CDR1 is SEHNR and CDR2 FQNEAQ (reference sequence). Germline trimming cut 6 bases from V and 6 bases from J; bases unmatched to any gene: 4. The CDR3 length is 13 residues. The CDR3 DNA is TGTGCCAGCAGGAATACAGGGGGCAATGAGCAGTTCTTC. Translated, it gives CASRNTGGNEQFF.

This clone has a single count. The rearrangement joins TRBV2 to TRBJ1-2; possible D gene TRBD1, 6 bases. Germline CDR1 is SNHLY and CDR2 is FYNNEI. The V and J ends lost 3 bases and 8 bases respectively, with 13 bases between them. This CDR3 is 13 amino acids long. This chain's CDR3 is CASSERTVRGYTF. CDR3 coding DNA: TGTGCCAGCAGTGAGAGGACAGTGAGGGGCTACACCTTC. Variable domain in full (rest from reference TRBV2 and TRBJ1-2): EPEVTQTPSHQVTQMGQEVILRCVPISNHLYFYWYRQILGQKVEFLVSFYNNEISEKSEIFDDQFSVERPDGSNFTLKIRSTKLEDSAMYFCASSERTVRGYTFGSGTRLTVV.

V and J are TRBV30 and TRBJ2-2; 11 bases match TRBD1. V shed 5 bases and J 6 bases; nucleotides not matched to a gene: 11. Per germline, CDR1 GTSNPN and CDR2 SVGIG (reference sequence). The CDR3 runs to 16 residues. CDR3 residues: CAWEGLGQGEAGELFF. CDR3 bases: TGTGCCTGGGAAGGGTTGGGACAGGGGGAGGCCGGGGAGCTGTTTTTT.

The chain uses TRBV6-1 and TRBJ2-7, with D uncertain. Germline CDR1 MNHNS, CDR2 SASEGT. The V end lost 10 bases, the J end lost 0 bases, and 16 bases lay between the germline ends. This CDR3 spans 14 amino acids. This CDR3 reads CATSDLTSSYEQYF. The CDR3, as DNA: TGTGCCACCTCTGACTTGACGAGCTCCTACGAGCAGTACTTC.

The rearrangement links TRBV5-1 to TRBJ2-4; possible D gene TRBD1, 5 bases. Between the trimmed V and J ends, which lost 5 bases and 0 bases, there was a span of 12 bases. This CDR3 comprises 15 residues. CDR1 is SGHRS, CDR2 YFSETQ, per germline. CDR3 region: CASRHKGEAKNIQYF. For the CDR3, the DNA is TGCGCCAGCAGGCATAAAGGGGAAGCCAAAAACATTCAGTACTTC.

The J gene is TRBJ1-6, the V gene TRBV30; a weak D match, TRBD1 (5 bases). CDR3 length equals 14 residues. V gave up 2 bases and J gave up 7 bases, with 12 bases separating them. Germline V gene sequence: CDR1 GTSNPN, CDR2 SVGIG (reference sequence). In nucleotides, the CDR3 is TGTGCCTGGAGTCCCGGGGGAAGGAATTCACCCCTCCACTTT. This codes for CAWSPGGRNSPLHF.